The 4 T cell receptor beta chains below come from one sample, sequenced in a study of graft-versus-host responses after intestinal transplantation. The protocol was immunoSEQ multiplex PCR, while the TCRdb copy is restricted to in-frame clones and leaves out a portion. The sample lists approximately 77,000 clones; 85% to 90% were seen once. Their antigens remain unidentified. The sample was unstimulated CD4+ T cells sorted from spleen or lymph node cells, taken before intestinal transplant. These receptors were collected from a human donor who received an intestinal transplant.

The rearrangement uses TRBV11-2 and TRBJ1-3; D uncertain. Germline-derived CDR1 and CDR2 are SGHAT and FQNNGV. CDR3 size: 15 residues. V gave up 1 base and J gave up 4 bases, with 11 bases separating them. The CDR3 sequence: CASSLVRGRGNTIYF. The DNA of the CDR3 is TGTGCCAGCAGCTTAGTTCGAGGTCGGGGAAACACCATATATTTT.

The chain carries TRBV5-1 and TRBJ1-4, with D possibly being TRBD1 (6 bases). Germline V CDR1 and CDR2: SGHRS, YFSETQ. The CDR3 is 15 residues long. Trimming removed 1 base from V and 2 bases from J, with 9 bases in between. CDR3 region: CASSLLQGTNEKLFF. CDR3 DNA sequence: TGCGCCAGCAGCTTGCTACAGGGTACTAATGAAAAACTGTTTTTT.

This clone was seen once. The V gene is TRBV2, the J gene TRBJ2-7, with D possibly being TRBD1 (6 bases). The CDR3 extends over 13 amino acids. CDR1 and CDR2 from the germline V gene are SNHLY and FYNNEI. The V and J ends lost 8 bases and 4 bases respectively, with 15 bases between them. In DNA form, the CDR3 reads TGTGCCAGCCACTCCGGGACAAAGTACGAGCAGTACTTC. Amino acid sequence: CASHSGTKYEQYF.

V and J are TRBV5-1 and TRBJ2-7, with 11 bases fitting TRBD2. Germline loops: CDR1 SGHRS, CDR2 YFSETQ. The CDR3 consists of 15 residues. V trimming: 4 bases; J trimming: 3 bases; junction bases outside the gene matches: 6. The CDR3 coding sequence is TGCGCCAGCAGCGATCACGGACTAGCGGGCTACGAGCAGTACTTC. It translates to CASSDHGLAGYEQYF.